This entry lists 28 T cell receptor beta chains sequenced from one sample in a study of blood T cell repertoires in COVID-19. The table came from immunoSEQ multiplex PCR; TCRdb's copy has only in-frame clones and leaves some out. The data show about 250,000 clones, with 80% to 90% seen just once and over 1.3% held by the top ten. The material sequenced was peripheral blood. The receptors here all came from a man aged 80 or over with acute or convalescent COVID-19.

The rearrangement joins TRBV19 to TRBJ2-5, with TRBD2 identical over 8 bases. Germline V gene lookup returns CDR1 LNHDA and CDR2 SQIVND (reference sequence). Unmatched junction bases numbered 2, after V lost 1 base and J lost 1 base. This CDR3 spans 15 amino acids. The CDR3 DNA follows: TGTGCCAGTAGTATAGCCGCGGGGGGCCAAGAGACCCAGTACTTC. Translation gives CASSIAAGGQETQYF. Filled out from reference TRBV19 and TRBJ2-5, the complete variable domain reads DGGITQSPKYLFRKEGQNVTLSCEQNLNHDAMYWYRQDPGQGLRLIYYSQIVNDFQKGDIAEGYSVSREKKESFPLTVTSAQKNPTAFYLCASSIAAGGQETQYFGPGTRLLVL.

This chain uses TRBV5-4 with TRBJ1-1; weak D call: TRBD1 (6 bases). CDR1 is SGHNT and CDR2 is YYREEE in the germline V gene (reference sequence). V dropped 0 bases and J dropped 7 bases, with 13 bases sitting between them. The CDR3 is 14 residues long. The CDR3 bases are TGTGCCAGCAGCTTGGGCGGGGGGCTCGGTGAAGCTTTCTTT. It yields the protein CASSLGGGLGEAFF.

This rearrangement joins TRBV12-3 or TRBV12-4 to TRBJ1-1; maybe TRBD1 (5 bases). With 4 bases removed from V and 8 bases from J, the gap between germline ends came to 8 bases. The CDR3 totals 11 residues. The CDR3 region is CASSSGGEAFF. The CDR3 DNA reads TGTGCCAGCAGTTCGGGGGGGGAAGCTTTCTTT.

CDR3 DNA: TGTGCCAGCAGCGTAGACTACGTTAGGACAGCCACTAATGAGCAGTTCTTC. Amino acids: CASSVDYVRTATNEQFF. The gene calls are TRBV9 and TRBJ2-1, with D perhaps matching TRBD1 (6 bases). The V gene lost 0 bases and the J gene lost 7 bases, with 20 bases spanning the gap. Germline-derived CDR1 and CDR2 are SGDLS and YYNGEE. The CDR3 is made up of 17 amino acids. The variable domain in full, completed from reference TRBV9 and TRBJ2-1, reads DSGVTQTPKHLITATGQRVTLRCSPRSGDLSVYWYQQSLDQGLQFLIQYYNGEERAKGNILERFSAQQFPDLHSELNLSSLELGDSALYFCASSVDYVRTATNEQFFGPGTRLTVL.

The chain carries TRBV7-2 and TRBJ2-5; the match to TRBD2 covers 13 bases. The CDR3 is made up of 16 amino acids. Germline values: CDR1 SGHTA, CDR2 FQGNSA. Trimming at V came to 5 bases and at J to 2 bases, leaving 5 bases not matched to a gene. This CDR3 reads CASSEGLAGLQETQYF. In DNA, the CDR3 is TGTGCCAGCAGCGAGGGACTAGCGGGGTTACAAGAGACCCAGTACTTC.

The chain combines TRBV6-2 or TRBV6-3 with TRBJ2-2; TRBD1 agrees at 7 bases. The CDR3 totals 17 residues. V trimming: 2 bases; J trimming: 0 bases; junction bases outside the gene matches: 6. CDR1 is MNHEY, CDR2 SVGEGT, per germline. The CDR3 here is CASSYQETGSNTGELFF. The CDR3, as DNA: TGTGCCAGCAGTTACCAAGAGACAGGGTCGAACACCGGGGAGCTGTTTTTT.

In its sample, this clone was seen a few times. The V gene is TRBV20-1, the J gene TRBJ1-1; D may be TRBD1 (5 bases). The CDR3 is 11 residues long. CDR1 and CDR2 from the germline V gene are DFQATT and SNEGSKA (reference sequence). Trimming removed 0 bases at V and 7 bases at J, with 6 bases between. In nucleotides, the CDR3 is TGCAGTGCTAGAGACGACAGTGAAGCTTTCTTT. Translating gives CSARDDSEAFF.

The chain couples TRBV7-3 to TRBJ2-3; D not resolved. Deletions cut 2 bases from V and 2 bases from J, with 8 bases between. The CDR3 sequence is 14 residues long. CDR1 is SGHTA, CDR2 FQGTGA, per germline. This chain's CDR3 is CASSLDGDTDTQYF. The CDR3 nucleotides read TGTGCCAGCAGCTTAGATGGAGACACAGATACGCAGTATTTT.

This clone was observed once. The chain combines TRBV12-3 or TRBV12-4 with TRBJ2-1; D might be TRBD2 (6 bases). The V end was cut by 0 bases, the J end by 6 bases, with 6 bases between. This CDR3 spans 13 amino acids. Here the CDR3 reads CASSLAGGNEQFF. CDR3 nucleotide sequence: TGTGCCAGCAGTTTAGCGGGAGGCAATGAGCAGTTCTTC.

The rearrangement joins TRBV5-6 to TRBJ1-1, with 8 bases identical to TRBD1. This CDR3 contains 18 residues. J gave up 3 bases and V 4 bases, and 17 bases lay outside the gene matches. Germline-derived CDR1 and CDR2 are SGHDT and YYEEEE. The CDR3 region is CASSPLGAGGAQDTEAFF. CDR3 in DNA: TGTGCCAGCAGCCCACTTGGGGCAGGGGGCGCCCAGGACACTGAAGCTTTCTTT. The complete variable domain, with remaining parts taken from reference TRBV5-6 and TRBJ1-1, reads DAGVTQSPTHLIKTRGQQVTLRCSPKSGHDTVSWYQQALGQGPQFIFQYYEEEERQRGNFPDRFSGHQFPNYSSELNVNALLLGDSALYLCASSPLGAGGAQDTEAFFGQGTRLTVV.

The chain carries TRBV2 and TRBJ2-1; the match to TRBD1 covers 11 bases. The CDR3 extends over 17 amino acids. The germline V gene has CDR1 SNHLY and CDR2 FYNNEI. V lost 4 bases to trimming and J lost 0 bases; unmatched junction nucleotides: 5. The CDR3 reads CASSAGTGGSSYNEQFF. The CDR3 coding sequence is TGTGCCAGCAGTGCGGGGACAGGGGGGAGCTCCTACAATGAGCAGTTCTTC.

The chain has TRBV29-1 and TRBJ1-2; D unclear. The CDR3 runs to 15 residues. CDR1 and CDR2 (germline): SQVTM, ANQGSEA. Trimming removed 6 bases at V and 4 bases at J, with 21 bases between. The CDR3 spells CSVLPRSNTPYGYTF. The CDR3 bases are TGCAGCGTCCTACCCCGGAGCAACACCCCCTATGGCTACACCTTC. Full variable domain (missing parts from reference TRBV29-1 and TRBJ1-2): SAVISQKPSRDICQRGTSLTIQCQVDSQVTMMFWYRQQPGQSLTLIATANQGSEATYESGFVIDKFPISRPNLTFSTLTVSNMSPEDSSIYLCSVLPRSNTPYGYTFGSGTRLTVV.

This clone was counted a few times. The J gene is TRBJ1-5, the V gene TRBV4-2, with a weak D call TRBD1 (5 bases). Germline CDR1 LGHNA, CDR2 YNFKEQ. Trimming left V 3 bases short and J 3 bases short, with 9 bases between. CDR3 length: 14 amino acids. The CDR3, as DNA: TGTGCCAGCAGCCACAGGGCCCACAATCAGCCCCAGCATTTT. Translation: CASSHRAHNQPQHF.

V is TRBV3-1 (or the pseudogene TRBV3-2) and J is TRBJ2-7, with 10 positions matching TRBD2. Germline V CDR1 and CDR2: LGHDT, YNNKEL (reference sequence). V lost 1 base to trimming and J lost 4 bases; unmatched junction nucleotides: 7. CDR3 size: 16 residues. CDR3 loop: CASSQGWLAGAYEQYF. Here the CDR3 DNA reads TGTGCCAGCAGCCAAGGGTGGCTAGCGGGGGCTTACGAGCAGTACTTC.

The chain recombines TRBV19 with TRBJ1-1, with D possibly matching TRBD1 (6 bases). Germline CDR1 reads LNHDA; CDR2 reads SQIVND (reference sequence). The V gene lost 7 bases and the J gene lost 0 bases, with 12 bases spanning the gap. This CDR3 contains 14 residues. The CDR3 DNA is TGTGCCAGTACCCTGACAGGATTGAACACTGAAGCTTTCTTT. Translation: CASTLTGLNTEAFF.

The chain recombines TRBV6-5 with TRBJ1-6, with TRBD1 as a possible D gene (5 bases). V lost 6 bases and J lost 7, with 13 bases in between. The CDR3 contains 14 residues. CDR1 is MNHEY, CDR2 SVGAGI, per germline. CDR3 protein: CASSQTAGNSPLHF. Here the CDR3 DNA reads TGTGCCAGCAGCCAGACAGCAGGCAATTCACCCCTCCACTTT.

The rearrangement joins TRBV6-2 or TRBV6-3 to TRBJ1-1, with 7 bases lining up with TRBD1. With 2 bases clipped from V and 4 bases from J, the junction kept 7 bases outside the gene matches. Germline loops: CDR1 MNHEY, CDR2 SVGEGT. This CDR3 spans 15 amino acids. The CDR3 here is CASSYLRGARTEAFF. For the CDR3, the DNA is TGTGCCAGCAGTTACCTCAGGGGGGCTCGCACTGAAGCTTTCTTT.

The chain is built from TRBV14 and TRBJ2-7; D might be TRBD1 (5 bases). The V end was cut by 1 base, the J end by 3 bases, with 10 bases between. The CDR3 consists of 14 residues. Germline V lookup: CDR1 SGHDN, CDR2 FVKESK. The CDR3 region is CASSQVAGFYEQYF. CDR3 nucleotides: TGTGCCAGCAGCCAAGTGGCAGGGTTCTACGAGCAGTACTTC.

The chain uses TRBV9 and TRBJ2-1; TRBD2 aligns across 10 bases. The CDR3 is made up of 16 amino acids. The trim removed 3 bases at V and 4 bases at J, leaving 7 bases unmatched. Germline lookup yields CDR1 SGDLS and CDR2 YYNGEE. The CDR3 DNA reads TGTGCCAGCAGCGATGGGAAGCGGGAGGGATACAATGAGCAGTTCTTC. This translates into CASSDGKREGYNEQFF.

This clone has only one observation. The V call is TRBV24-1, the J call TRBJ2-2; D may be TRBD2 (6 bases). Looked up from germline, CDR1 is KGHDR and CDR2 is SFDVKD. The CDR3 runs to 16 residues. V was trimmed by 5 bases and J by 6 bases, leaving 18 bases between them. DNA for the CDR3: TGTGCCACCAGTGGTGCGCGGGGTAGTCGCGCCGGGGAGCTGTTTTTT. Translating gives CATSGARGSRAGELFF.

The chain carries TRBV7-8 and TRBJ2-1, with D maybe TRBD2 (6 bases). The CDR3 runs to 13 residues. CDR1 SGHVS and CDR2 FQNEAQ come from the germline V gene. V lost 1 base, J lost 6 bases, and 7 bases lay in between. The CDR3 is CASSLGLVNEQFF. The CDR3 DNA follows: TGTGCCAGCAGCTTAGGACTAGTCAATGAGCAGTTCTTC.

The chain carries TRBV19 and TRBJ1-6; tentatively, D is TRBD1 (5 bases). The V and J ends lost 4 bases and 9 bases respectively, with 13 bases between them. This CDR3 is built from 14 residues. CDR1 LNHDA and CDR2 SQIVND come from the germline V gene (reference sequence). CDR3 sequence reads: CASSTRDGGSPLHF. CDR3 DNA sequence: TGTGCCAGTAGTACCCGGGACGGGGGTTCACCCCTCCACTTT.

The gene calls are TRBV6-5 and TRBJ2-7; 7 positions match TRBD1. V lost 1 base to trimming and J lost 4 bases; unmatched junction nucleotides: 7. Germline CDR1 reads MNHEY; CDR2 reads SVGAGI. The CDR3 sequence is 15 residues long. CDR3 in DNA: TGTGCCAGCAGTTACTACCGGACAGGTCCGTACGAGCAGTACTTC. The encoded protein is CASSYYRTGPYEQYF.

V gene TRBV27 combines with J gene TRBJ1-2; D is perhaps TRBD1 (5 bases). Germline lookup yields CDR1 MNHEY and CDR2 SMNVEV (reference sequence). This CDR3 is built from 13 residues. Trimming removed 8 bases at V and 9 bases at J, with 19 bases between. CDR3 residues: CASRKGQGSSYTF. The CDR3 nucleotides are TGTGCCAGCCGAAAAGGGCAGGGTTCGAGCTACACCTTC.

V usage is TRBV5-6 and J usage is TRBJ1-2; D is unresolved. CDR1 and CDR2 (germline): SGHDT, YYEEEE. This CDR3 has 14 amino acids. The V end lost 3 bases, the J end lost 4 bases, and 13 bases lay between the germline ends. In DNA form, the CDR3 reads TGTGCCAGCAGCTCCCAGGTGCCATTCTATGGCTACACCTTC. It specifies CASSSQVPFYGYTF.

The chain links TRBV28 to TRBJ2-1; D unclear. Per the germline V gene, CDR1 is MDHEN and CDR2 is SYDVKM. V gave up 1 base and J gave up 1 base, with 11 bases separating them. The CDR3 loop spans 16 amino acids. The CDR3 DNA reads TGTGCCAGCAGTTTATTGGCTAGTGGTTCCTACAATGAGCAGTTCTTC. It yields the protein CASSLLASGSYNEQFF.

CDR3: CASSLNSGATQFF. The CDR3 DNA reads as TGTGCCAGCAGTCTTAATAGCGGGGCCACGCAGTTCTTC. The chain has TRBV27 and TRBJ2-1; 8 bases line up with TRBD2. The CDR3 is 13 amino acids. Unmatched junction bases numbered 9, after V lost 5 bases and J lost 12 bases. CDR1 is MNHEY and CDR2 is SMNVEV in the germline V gene (reference sequence).

In DNA form, the CDR3 reads TGTGCCAGCAGCTTCCGGAACCGAGGTTCACCCCTCCACTTT. It yields the protein CASSFRNRGSPLHF. This chain links TRBV7-9 with TRBJ1-6; no definite D call. The CDR3 is made up of 14 amino acids. Trimming shortened V by 3 bases and J by 9 bases, and 12 bases separated the two germline ends. Germline CDR1 and CDR2: SEHNR and FQNEAQ (reference sequence).